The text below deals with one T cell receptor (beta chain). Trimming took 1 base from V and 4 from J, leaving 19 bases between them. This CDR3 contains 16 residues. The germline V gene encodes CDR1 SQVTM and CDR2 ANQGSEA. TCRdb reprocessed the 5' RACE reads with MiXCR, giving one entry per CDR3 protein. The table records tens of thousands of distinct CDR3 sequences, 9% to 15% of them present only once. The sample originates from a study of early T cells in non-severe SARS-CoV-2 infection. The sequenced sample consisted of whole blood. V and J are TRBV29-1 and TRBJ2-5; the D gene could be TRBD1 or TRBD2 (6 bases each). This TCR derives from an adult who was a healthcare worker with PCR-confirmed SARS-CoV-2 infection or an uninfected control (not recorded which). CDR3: CSVEVLGGPGGETQYF. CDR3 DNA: TGCAGCGTTGAAGTTTTAGGGGGGCCCGGTGGAGAGACCCAGTACTTC. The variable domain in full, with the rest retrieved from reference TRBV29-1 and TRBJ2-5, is SAVISQKPSRDICQRGTSLTIQCQVDSQVTMMFWYRQQPGQSLTLIATANQGSEATYESGFVIDKFPISRPNLTFSTLTVSNMSPEDSSIYLCSVEVLGGPGGETQYFGPGTRLLVL.